Below are 3 T cell receptor beta chains sequenced from a single sample in a study of blood T cell repertoires in COVID-19. Sequencing used immunoSEQ multiplex PCR; TCRdb keeps in-frame clones, though not all of them. The sample gives under 250,000 clones, more than 65% of which show up once; around 4% is in the top ten. The sequenced sample was peripheral blood. The origin of the receptors is a man between 50 and 59 years old with active or convalescent COVID-19.

This clone was counted only a few times. V gene TRBV18 combines with J gene TRBJ1-5; tentative D call: TRBD1 (5 bases). Trimming removed 3 bases at V and 10 bases at J, with 10 bases between. The CDR3 is 12 amino acids. Germline CDR1 and CDR2: KGHSH and LQKENI. The CDR3 loop reads CASSPGEGPQHF. The CDR3 DNA follows: TGTGCCAGCTCACCGGGGGAGGGACCCCAGCATTTT.

V gene TRBV7-2 combines with J gene TRBJ1-2, with D possibly being TRBD1 (6 bases). The CDR3 contains 15 residues. The germline V gene has CDR1 SGHTA and CDR2 FQGNSA. V was shortened by 1 base and J by 5 bases, with 14 bases between the two germline ends. The CDR3 sequence is CASSLVPGQGYGYTF. The CDR3 region has the DNA TGTGCCAGCAGCTTAGTCCCCGGGCAGGGGTATGGCTACACCTTC.

The chain recombines TRBV6-6 with TRBJ2-2; the D is unclear. Germline CDR1 MNHNY, CDR2 SVGAGI (reference sequence). The CDR3 consists of 14 residues. Trimming took off 5 bases at V and 1 base at J, with 8 bases between the two ends. CDR3 DNA: TGTGCCAGCAGTCTCGACAAGAACACCGGGGAGCTGTTTTTT. This gives the protein CASSLDKNTGELFF.